A single sample is the source of the 8 T cell receptor beta chains below, sequenced in a study of T-cell reconstitution after alpha-beta-depleted transplantation in children. TCRbeta library preparation incorporated unique molecular identifiers. TCRdb re-derived calls from the PCR reads in MiXCR, one entry per CDR3 protein. The profile shows hundreds of thousands of distinct CDR3 sequences, over 15% of them singletons. This specimen consisted of PBMCs from the stem cell graft donor, obtained from the stem cell graft. All receptors derive from a human donor who donated a stem cell graft to a child with acute myeloid leukemia.

This clonotype was detected ten times or more. The chain uses TRBV24-1 and TRBJ2-2; D unclear. Trimming took off 9 bases at V and 3 bases at J, with 16 bases between the two ends. Germline CDR1 and CDR2: KGHDR and SFDVKD. The CDR3 consists of 15 residues. The CDR3 reads CATGIGLGDTGELFF. CDR3 sequence (DNA): TGTGCCACCGGTATCGGGCTTGGGGACACCGGGGAGCTGTTTTTT.

The chain carries TRBV5-1 and TRBJ2-3; 13 bases agree with TRBD2. This CDR3 has 16 amino acids. Per the germline V gene, CDR1 is SGHRS and CDR2 is YFSETQ. The V gene end was trimmed by 5 bases and the J gene end by 2 bases; junction bases not matched to a gene: 5. CDR3 coding DNA: TGCGCCAGCAGACTGGGACTAGCGGGGTTCACAGATACGCAGTATTTT. Its protein is CASRLGLAGFTDTQYF. Drawing the rest from reference TRBV5-1 and TRBJ2-3, the complete variable domain is KAGVTQTPRYLIKTRGQQVTLSCSPISGHRSVSWYQQTPGQGLQFLFEYFSETQRNKGNFPGRFSGRQFSNSRSEMNVSTLELGDSALYLCASRLGLAGFTDTQYFGPGTRLTVL.

Ten or more counts support this clonotype. This chain links TRBV20-1 with TRBJ2-7; 7 bases match TRBD1. The CDR3 is 8 amino acids. Per the germline V gene, CDR1 is DFQATT and CDR2 is SNEGSKA (reference sequence). The DNA for the CDR3 is TGCAGTGCCGGGACAGATCGCGTC. As protein: CSAGTDRV.

This clonotype was recorded a few times. CDR3 loop: CASSPGRGQGLHEQYF. As DNA, the CDR3 is TGTGCCAGCAGCCCCGGGAGGGGACAGGGTCTTCACGAGCAGTACTTC. The chain links TRBV9 to TRBJ2-7, with D perhaps TRBD1 (9 bases). V lost 4 bases to trimming and J lost 5 bases, with 22 bases between them. Germline values: CDR1 SGDLS, CDR2 YYNGEE. The CDR3 extends over 16 amino acids.

This clonotype occurred many times. This chain joins TRBV29-1 and TRBJ2-1; D perhaps matches TRBD1 (6 bases). Trimming stripped 2 bases from V and 7 bases from J, with 12 bases between. The germline V gene has CDR1 SQVTM and CDR2 ANQGSEA. This CDR3 spans 13 amino acids. Here the CDR3 DNA reads TGCAGCGTTGAAATATGGGGGCTTAATGAGCAGTTCTTC. Translation gives CSVEIWGLNEQFF.

This clonotype was seen ten or more times. This sequence joins TRBV20-1 and TRBJ2-1, with TRBD2 as a possible D gene (7 bases). The CDR3 runs to 17 residues. V was shortened by 0 bases and J by 7 bases, with 22 bases between the two germline ends. The V gene's germline CDR1 is DFQATT and CDR2 SNEGSKA (reference sequence). Here the CDR3 reads CSARDSWRGLDKNEQFF. Here the CDR3 DNA reads TGCAGTGCTAGAGATAGTTGGCGGGGGCTCGACAAGAATGAGCAGTTCTTC.

This clonotype was picked up many times. The rearrangement uses TRBV6-1 and TRBJ1-2; no firm D call. V dropped 8 bases and J dropped 7 bases, with 17 bases sitting between them. Germline V gives CDR1 MNHNS, CDR2 SASEGT. This CDR3 is built from 13 residues. DNA for the CDR3: TGTGCCAGCTACGTGACCCCCGGAGGTGGCTACACCTTC. Translation: CASYVTPGGGYTF.

The rearrangement uses TRBV6-2 or TRBV6-3 and TRBJ2-2; a weak D match, TRBD2 (5 bases). CDR1 MNHEY and CDR2 SVGEGT come from the germline V gene. The CDR3 length is 15 residues. The V end was cut by 3 bases, the J end by 1 base, with 9 bases between. CDR3 protein: CASSYSAGNTGELFF. The CDR3 DNA reads TGTGCCAGCAGTTATAGTGCGGGGAACACCGGGGAGCTGTTTTTT.